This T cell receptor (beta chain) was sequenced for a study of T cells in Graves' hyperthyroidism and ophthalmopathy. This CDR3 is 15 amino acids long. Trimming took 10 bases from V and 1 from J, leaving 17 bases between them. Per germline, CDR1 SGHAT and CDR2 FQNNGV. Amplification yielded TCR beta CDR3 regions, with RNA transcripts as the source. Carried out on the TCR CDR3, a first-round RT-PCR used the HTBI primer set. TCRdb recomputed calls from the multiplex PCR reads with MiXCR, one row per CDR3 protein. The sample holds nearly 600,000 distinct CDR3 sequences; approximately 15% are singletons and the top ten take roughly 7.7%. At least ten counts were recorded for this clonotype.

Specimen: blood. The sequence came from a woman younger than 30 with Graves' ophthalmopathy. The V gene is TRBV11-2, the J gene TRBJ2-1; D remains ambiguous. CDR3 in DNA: TGTGCCACCCGATATTGGACCGGTTCCTACAATGAGCAGTTCTTC. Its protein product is CATRYWTGSYNEQFF.